This TCR beta chain was found in a study of shared clonotypes between healthy human individuals (dated by TCRdb to between 2020 and 2021). For context, the study as a whole: A couple of women and a few men aged 18 to 49 years were included in the cohort. To estimate repertoire size and how much clonotype sharing occurs between individuals, the study deeply sequenced the blood TCR repertoires of several healthy adults. To increase sequencing depth and limit assay-specific biases, different laboratories used diverse techniques to prepare libraries and sequence TCR repertoires. For each donor, CD4 naive and CD4 memory were each run on three plates, CD8 naive on two plates, and CD8 memory on one plate. Leukapheresis yielded between about 0.85 and 10 billion PBMCs per donor.

About this clone itself: What this receptor recognizes is not known. Base-call qualities are not available, and no considerably larger clone is one nucleotide away.

Here is what the overall study found, with its caveats: When a few donors were compared, the shared fraction of clonotypes was about 5% for naive CD4, 3.5% to 4% for naive CD8, 2% to 2.5% for memory CD4, and approximately 0.4% for memory CD8. Pairwise subsampling led to the expectation that sequencing depth would affect the degree of clonotype sharing among donors. Larger estimated clonotype richness was generally found for naive subsets than for memory subsets. Compared with non-shared clonotypes, clonotypes shared by all four sorted-subset donors had higher generation probabilities. Because the study included only a small number of donors, the genetic and exposure-history diversity represented was limited. Rarefaction of sorted-subset datasets indicated incomplete sequencing despite the large sequencing depth. Sampling was restricted to blood, and TCR repertoires in tissues likely differ from the TCR repertoires found in blood.

CD8 naive samples were obtained by positive selection for CCR7 among CD45RO-negative cells, yielding a CD45RA+CCR7+ population from which TemRA cells were excluded. Donors were healthy HIV-negative adults with no recently reported acute infections or vaccinations. Every donor was a Caucasian adult living in Nashville, Tennessee, USA. After blood collection by leukapheresis, PBMCs were isolated using Ficoll-Histopaque density gradient centrifugation and then cryopreserved in the vapor phase of liquid nitrogen. Analytical flow cytometry was used to check the purity and quantity of each magnetically sorted T cell population. Genomic DNA was isolated from each sorted fraction and quantified by UV absorbance on a Nanodrop 2000c. TCR CDR3 regions were amplified from genomic DNA by multiplex PCR using the deep immunoSEQ assay. Genomic DNA extracted from each cell subset was distributed evenly over all wells of several immunoSEQ 96-well plates, and each plate served as one replicate. For sorted subsets, each replicate PCR was loaded with roughly 0.2 ug genomic DNA, equivalent to 30,000 to 35,000 T cell genomes. Purified libraries were quantified with a Qubit 3.0 fluorometer, sized on a Bioanalyzer 2100, and re-quantified with the KAPA Library Quantification kit. Every immunoSEQ 96-well plate was sequenced on a dedicated single-read 150-cycle Illumina NextSeq 550 flow cell. From the authors' description of their analysis: The immunoSEQ output contained only junctional sequences without quality scores, so filtering could not match that applied to full-length reads. Sequences were annotated with PyIR, a Python wrapper for IgBLAST v1.9, and V/J genes and CDR3 were assigned using IMGT germline references. Reads were removed for weak V/J assignments (E-value above 1e-6), missing CDR3, stop codons, out-of-frame junctions, or ambiguous translated residues. V3J clonotypes were defined as sequences sharing the same inferred V gene, J gene, and CDR3 amino acid sequence. Percentage overlap between repertoires was computed as shared unique clonotypes divided by the size of the smaller repertoire. RTK rarefaction, the Chao1 estimator, and Recon v2.1 estimates of unobserved clonotypes were used to assess repertoire richness. OLGA was used to compute generation probabilities for all TCRbeta clonotypes that the gDNA method yielded from a handful of donors. The source is immuneACCESS, and TCRdb retained only in-frame sequences with V and J called. Part of the clones is not carried over; for the studies checked, unresolved V genes explain less than half of this, and the remainder is unexplained. The V and J calls and clone size are taken from that table; D and trimming were inferred from the DNA. The sample table shows just over 2,000,000 clones, and roughly 94% are seen once. The ten biggest clones cover 1.1% of the sample.

The source material was naive CD8+ T cells sorted from blood. Reading the label with the study, this specimen's cell subset or site is: CD45RA+CCR7+. This sequence was found in a man between 18 and 29 years old in good health.

The CDR3 in this case is CASSFTIPGEEQYF. In nucleotide form, the sequence is TGTGCCAGCAGTTTTACTATCCCGGGGGAAGAGCAGTACTTC. This chain is built from TRBV27 and TRBJ2-7; the best D guess is TRBD2, with 6 bases matching. At the junction V is shortened by 3 bases and J by 7 bases, with 16 bases in between. Reading the germline V gene (reference sequence) gives CDR1 MNHEY and CDR2 SMNVEV. The CDR3 runs 14 amino acids, cysteine and phenylalanine included. The read is trimmed to its CDR3 DNA, 42 bases read in frame from base 1.